This TCR beta chain was found in a study of T-cell reconstitution after alpha-beta-depleted transplantation in children. Overall study findings and caveats: It was surviving recipient T cells and thymic progenitors that gave some patients high TCRbeta diversity at day 60. Several hundred graft clones that had expanded were reportedly the source of alpha-beta T cells about two months after transplant.

Unique molecular identifiers were incorporated when the TCRbeta library was constructed. Each CDR3 protein is one row after TCRdb ran MiXCR on the PCR reads. The sample comprises about 70,000 distinct CDR3 sequences, 11% of which are singletons, and around 14% rests with the top ten. This clonotype was observed at least ten times. As yet, its antigen is unknown. With V trimmed by 7 bases and J by 0 bases, 14 bases remained unmatched. The CDR3 is 16 residues long. Germline CDR1 reads SQVTM; CDR2 reads ANQGSEA. Sequencing used PBMCs, obtained before TCRalphabeta/CD19-depleted stem cell transplant. The chain is built from TRBV29-1 and TRBJ1-1; 7 positions agree with TRBD1. This TCR was sampled from a boy between 5 and 17 years old with acute myeloid leukemia, due to receive a stem cell transplant. The CDR3 reads CSARRQGSLMNTEAFF. The CDR3 DNA reads TGCAGCGCTCGAAGACAGGGCAGCCTAATGAACACTGAAGCTTTCTTT.